The 25 T cell receptor beta chains below come from one sample, sequenced in a study of HIV-infected patients and healthy controls. All unsorted peripheral T cells were captured because whole blood was used without fractionation. cDNA was made from approximately 0.55 ug RNA using alpha and beta constant primers. Separate chain-specific third strand synthesis with multiplexing indices produced the alpha and beta libraries. From the 5' RACE reads, TCRdb called clonotypes with MiXCR, one entry per CDR3 protein. The table lists about 13,000 distinct CDR3 sequences, 9.5% to 13% of them singletons. Sequencing used blood. All receptors come from an adult in good health.

The chain has TRBV20-1 and TRBJ2-1; D is ambiguous. V was shortened by 2 bases and J by 6 bases, with 8 bases between the two germline ends. From germline, CDR1 is DFQATT and CDR2 SNEGSKA (reference sequence). There are 12 residues in the CDR3. CDR3 in amino acids: CSARSQLNEQFF. The CDR3 nucleotides are TGCAGTGCTAGAAGCCAGCTCAATGAGCAGTTCTTC.

This clonotype appeared many times. V and J are TRBV7-2 and TRBJ2-7; D unclear. V lost 3 bases to trimming and J lost 5 bases, with 17 bases between them. The CDR3 is 15 residues long. The germline gives CDR1 SGHTA, CDR2 FQGNSA. CDR3 nucleotide sequence: TGTGCCAGCAGCTTGGAGCTCCAGACTGCCCACGAGCAGTACTTC. Its protein is CASSLELQTAHEQYF.

Many counts were recorded for this clonotype. The genes are TRBV7-9 and TRBJ2-1; 11 nucleotides line up with TRBD2. This CDR3 is built from 16 residues. After removal of 5 bases from V and 6 bases from J, the junction contained 9 bases not matched to a gene. CDR1 SEHNR and CDR2 FQNEAQ come from the germline V gene (reference sequence). The CDR3 sequence is CASSAKTSGIINEQFF. Here the CDR3 DNA reads TGTGCCAGCAGCGCCAAGACTAGCGGGATAATCAATGAGCAGTTCTTC.

By frequency in the sample, this clonotype is medium-sized (0.01 to 0.1%). The genes are TRBV5-1 and TRBJ1-6; 8 bases line up with TRBD1. The CDR3 runs 15 residues. The germline CDR1 and CDR2 sequences are SGHRS and YFSETQ. The J segment lost 7 bases and the V segment lost 0 bases, leaving 3 bases of the junction unmatched. Here the CDR3 reads CASSLGQGWNSPLHF. CDR3 DNA sequence: TGCGCCAGCAGCTTGGGACAGGGGTGGAATTCACCCCTCCACTTT. The full variable domain, with the rest looked up from reference TRBV5-1 and TRBJ1-6, is KAGVTQTPRYLIKTRGQQVTLSCSPISGHRSVSWYQQTPGQGLQFLFEYFSETQRNKGNFPGRFSGRQFSNSRSEMNVSTLELGDSALYLCASSLGQGWNSPLHFGNGTRLTVT.

This clonotype rates as medium-sized (0.01 to 0.1%). The J gene is TRBJ1-3, the V gene TRBV12-3 or TRBV12-4; D uncertain. V was clipped by 5 bases and J by 1 base, with 9 bases between them. This CDR3 contains 14 residues. The CDR3 loop is CASSQDLSGNTIYF. The CDR3 DNA reads as TGTGCCAGCAGTCAAGACCTGTCTGGAAACACCATATATTTT.

Relative to its sample, this clonotype is medium-sized. This sequence joins TRBV7-9 and TRBJ2-3; TRBD1 might be the D (5 bases). CDR1 and CDR2 (germline): SEHNR, FQNEAQ (reference sequence). Trimming removed 5 bases at V and 3 bases at J, with 12 bases between. The CDR3 covers 14 residues. The CDR3: CASSPPTVTDTQYF. CDR3 coding DNA: TGTGCCAGCAGCCCTCCGACAGTTACAGATACGCAGTATTTT.

This clonotype was observed many times. For the CDR3, the DNA is TGTGCCAGCAGCTCGAGATACCCCTTGCTCACAGGGTATGAGCAGTTCTTC. Encoded protein: CASSSRYPLLTGYEQFF. The J gene is TRBJ2-1, the V gene TRBV7-9, with D perhaps matching TRBD1 (6 bases). The CDR3 totals 17 residues. Germline V lookup: CDR1 SEHNR, CDR2 FQNEAQ (reference sequence). The V end lost 4 bases, the J end lost 8 bases, and 24 bases lay between the germline ends.

This clonotype was observed at least ten times. V and J are TRBV18 and TRBJ1-5, with D unclear. The CDR3 covers 14 residues. Germline values: CDR1 KGHSH, CDR2 LQKENI. The V end was cut by 9 bases, the J end by 7 bases, with 19 bases between. The CDR3 region is CASSSGNPGQPQHF. Here the CDR3 DNA reads TGTGCCAGTAGCTCGGGAAACCCCGGGCAGCCCCAGCATTTT.

The rearrangement uses TRBV20-1 and TRBJ2-4; D gene unclear. The ends were cut back, 0 bases at V and 0 bases at J, with 12 bases in the middle. The CDR3 has 16 amino acids. Germline lookup yields CDR1 DFQATT and CDR2 SNEGSKA (reference sequence). CDR3 sequence reads: CSARDRASEAKNIQYF. DNA of the CDR3: TGCAGTGCTAGAGATAGGGCCTCGGAAGCCAAAAACATTCAGTACTTC.

The J gene is TRBJ1-2, the V gene TRBV7-9, with D maybe TRBD1 (6 bases). Trimming took off 0 bases at V and 6 bases at J, with 11 bases between the two ends. CDR3 length: 14 amino acids. Germline-derived CDR1 and CDR2 are SEHNR and FQNEAQ (reference sequence). The CDR3 sequence is CASSLALSGDGYTF. CDR3 in DNA: TGTGCCAGCAGCTTAGCCTTGTCAGGGGATGGCTACACCTTC.

Here the CDR3 DNA reads TGTGCCAGCAAAAGCGGGAGGAACTACAATGAGCAGTTCTTC. Translation: CASKSGRNYNEQFF. The chain joins TRBV7-2 to TRBJ2-1, with 9 bases aligning to TRBD2. The CDR3 sequence is 14 residues long. Germline V lookup: CDR1 SGHTA, CDR2 FQGNSA. Unmatched junction bases numbered 4, after V lost 7 bases and J lost 3 bases.

Notes on this clonotype: A much bigger clone sits one base away, suggesting this may be a read error. The rearrangement links TRBV20-1 to TRBJ2-1; 9 bases are shared with TRBD2. The germline CDR1 and CDR2 sequences are DFQATT and SNEGSKA (reference sequence). The CDR3 contains 16 residues. CDR3 bases: TGCAGTGCTGGGCGCCCACTAGCGGGTCTCCACAATGAGCAGATCTTC. It codes for CSAGRPLAGLHNEQIF.

The chain recombines TRBV3-1 with TRBJ2-3, with TRBD2 matching 7 bases. The CDR3 contains 15 residues. Germline trimming cut 3 bases from V and 4 bases from J; bases unmatched to any gene: 7. Germline-derived CDR1 and CDR2 are LGHDT and YNNKEL (reference sequence). Written as DNA, the CDR3 is TGTGCCAGCAGCCAGGGGACTACACATGCAGATACGCAGTATTTT. It translates to CASSQGTTHADTQYF.

Judged by abundance, this clonotype is medium-sized. J is TRBJ1-3 and V is TRBV6-6, with 7 bases matching TRBD1. The CDR3 has 19 residues. The V segment lost 2 bases and the J segment 3 bases; nucleotides outside the gene matches: 16. Germline lookup yields CDR1 MNHNY and CDR2 SVGAGI (reference sequence). The CDR3 DNA reads as TGTGCCAGCAGTTACCATAGCAGGGGGTCTGCCTCTGGTGGAAACACCATATATTTT. It encodes CASSYHSRGSASGGNTIYF.

This clonotype is deemed medium-sized. This rearrangement joins TRBV4-2 to TRBJ1-2; TRBD1 agrees at 10 bases. The CDR3 spans 15 residues. V trimming: 0 bases; J trimming: 6 bases; junction bases outside the gene matches: 4. Germline values: CDR1 LGHNA, CDR2 YNFKEQ. CDR3: CASSQETGGRHGYTF. The CDR3 bases are TGTGCCAGCAGCCAAGAGACAGGGGGCAGGCATGGCTACACCTTC.

This clonotype was picked up one time. This chain joins TRBV20-1 and TRBJ2-1; 8 nucleotides align to TRBD2. In germline, CDR1 is DFQATT, CDR2 SNEGSKA (reference sequence). This CDR3 is built from 13 residues. Trimming at V came to 3 bases and at J to 15 bases, leaving 13 bases not matched to a gene. CDR3 DNA sequence: TGCAGTGCTAGCAGCGGGAGTCACCCTTCATGGTTCTTC. Residues: CSASSGSHPSWFF.

This clonotype was found a few times. The chain carries TRBV6-6 and TRBJ2-7; D is perhaps TRBD2 (6 bases). The CDR3 has 13 amino acids. The germline V gene has CDR1 MNHNY and CDR2 SVGAGI (reference sequence). Trimming stripped 6 bases from V and 3 bases from J, with 12 bases between. The CDR3 region is CASSMTRSYEQYF. CDR3 in DNA: TGTGCCAGCAGCATGACTAGGAGCTACGAGCAGTACTTC.

A few counts support this clonotype. The chain uses TRBV7-8 and TRBJ2-1; 7 bases agree with TRBD2. V lost 5 bases, J lost 0 bases, and 10 bases stayed unmatched. CDR3 size: 17 residues. Germline CDR1 and CDR2: SGHVS and FQNEAQ. CDR3 sequence reads: CASSQNPSGSSYNEQFF. In nucleotides, the CDR3 is TGTGCCAGCAGCCAAAACCCTAGCGGTAGCTCCTACAATGAGCAGTTCTTC.

This clonotype occurred many times. The rearrangement links TRBV6-5 to TRBJ2-7; TRBD1 aligns across 10 bases. J was trimmed by 2 bases and V by 1 base; bases with no gene match: 11. The CDR3 totals 18 residues. Germline CDR1 MNHEY, CDR2 SVGAGI. The CDR3 nucleotides read TGTGCCAGCAGTTACTTCCCCTTAACCGGGACAGGGGCCTACGAGCAGTACTTC. Its translation is CASSYFPLTGTGAYEQYF.

This clonotype showed up many times. The V call is TRBV2, the J call TRBJ1-1, with TRBD1 identical over 8 bases. V lost 6 bases, J lost 7 bases, and 4 bases stayed unmatched. The CDR3 extends over 12 amino acids. The germline CDR1 and CDR2 sequences are SNHLY and FYNNEI. The CDR3, as DNA: TGTGCCAGCAGAAGACAGGGGAATGAAGCTTTCTTT. Its translation: CASRRQGNEAFF.

This clonotype was observed at least ten times. The V gene is TRBV20-1, the J gene TRBJ1-5; perhaps TRBD1 as D (6 bases). V was shortened by 6 bases and J by 2 bases, with 17 bases between the two germline ends. The CDR3 is 15 residues long. Germline lookup yields CDR1 DFQATT and CDR2 SNEGSKA (reference sequence). CDR3 loop: CSAMRTGYGNQPQHF. The CDR3 DNA is TGCAGTGCCATGCGAACAGGGTATGGCAATCAGCCCCAGCATTTT.

This clonotype appeared many times. The CDR3 nucleotides read TGTGCCAGCACCCTGAGGGGGACTAGCGGGATAAAATACAATGAGCAGTTCTTC. This encodes CASTLRGTSGIKYNEQFF. The chain links TRBV11-2 to TRBJ2-1; 13 nucleotides agree with TRBD2. From germline, CDR1 is SGHAT and CDR2 FQNNGV. The CDR3 sequence is 18 residues long. The V gene end was trimmed by 7 bases and the J gene end by 4 bases; junction bases not matched to a gene: 13.

This clonotype was detected many times. CDR3 coding DNA: TGTGCCAGCAGCCCGGGACTAGCGGGAGAGACCCAGTACTTC. Amino acid sequence: CASSPGLAGETQYF. The chain uses TRBV5-5 and TRBJ2-5; 12 bases are a match to TRBD2. Trimming cost V 4 bases and J 4 bases; bases outside gene matches: 2. In germline, CDR1 is SGHKS, CDR2 YYEKEE (reference sequence). This CDR3 is built from 14 residues.

This clonotype was observed a few times. This sequence joins TRBV28 and TRBJ2-2; no firm D call. CDR1 and CDR2 (germline): MDHEN, SYDVKM. V was trimmed by 5 bases and J by 8 bases, leaving 12 bases between them. This CDR3 spans 13 amino acids. The DNA of the CDR3 is TGTGCCAGCAGTCTTCGACCCGAAGGGGAGCTGTTTTTT. It yields the protein CASSLRPEGELFF.

V gene TRBV5-5 combines with J gene TRBJ2-4; the D gene could be TRBD1 or TRBD2 (5 bases each). This CDR3 contains 13 residues. V gave up 3 bases and J gave up 8 bases, with 12 bases separating them. CDR1 is SGHKS and CDR2 is YYEKEE in the germline V gene (reference sequence). This CDR3 is CASSWGIPDIQYF. The DNA for the CDR3 is TGTGCCAGCAGCTGGGGGATCCCAGACATTCAGTACTTC.